This is a list of T cell receptor beta chains from one sample in a study of blood T cells in healthy people across ages. TCRdb itself ran the 5' RACE reads through MiXCR, one entry per CDR3 protein. The sample lists more than 550,000 distinct CDR3 sequences; over 20% were seen once. Specimen: blood. The receptors originated from a man in his sixties or seventies in good health. Both conserved end residues are trimmed from each CDR3.

TRBV2,TRBJ2-7,ASSEGGAGAYEQY
TRBV12-5,TRBJ1-1,ASGWDTDTEAF
TRBV7-7,TRBJ1-5,ANSPQSVQPQH
TRBV20-1,TRBJ1-1,SASIGIPNTEAF
TRBV4-1,TRBJ2-3,ASSQVTGPTDTQY
TRBV5-5,TRBJ2-5,ASSLSYGGGQETQY
TRBV5-1,TRBJ2-4,ASSSELAAKNIQY
TRBV10-3,TRBJ2-7,AISPRDNSYEQY
TRBV10-2,TRBJ2-3,ASSEICGAGDTQY
TRBV7-9,TRBJ2-5,ASSFRLAEMQETQY
TRBV20-1,TRBJ1-6,SAPPGSGVNSPLH
TRBV7-9,TRBJ1-1,ASSPDLGAANTEAF
TRBV28,TRBJ1-2,ASSPDREFYGYT
TRBV20-1,TRBJ1-4,SAPTTGWEKLF
TRBV7-2,TRBJ2-4,ASSPGQAENIQY
TRBV11-2,TRBJ1-2,ASSLLRSYGYT
TRBV25-1,TRBJ1-1,ASSDSGGGTEAF
TRBV20-1,TRBJ2-7,SARDWDRGYERY
TRBV13,NA,ASSLGREGARNEQF
TRBV19,TRBJ1-5,ASKVRARNQPQH